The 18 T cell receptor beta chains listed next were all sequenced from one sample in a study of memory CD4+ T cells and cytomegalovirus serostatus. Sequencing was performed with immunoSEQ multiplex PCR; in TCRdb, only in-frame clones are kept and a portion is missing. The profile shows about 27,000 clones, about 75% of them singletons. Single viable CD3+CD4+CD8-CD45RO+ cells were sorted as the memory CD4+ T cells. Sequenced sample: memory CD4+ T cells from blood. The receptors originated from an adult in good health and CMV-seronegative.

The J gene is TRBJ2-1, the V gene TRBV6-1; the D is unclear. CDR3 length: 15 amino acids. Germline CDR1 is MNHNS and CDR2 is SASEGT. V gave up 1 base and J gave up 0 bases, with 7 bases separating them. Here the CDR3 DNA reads TGTGCCAGCAGTGAAGGGTCAGGCTCCTACAATGAGCAGTTCTTC. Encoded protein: CASSEGSGSYNEQFF.

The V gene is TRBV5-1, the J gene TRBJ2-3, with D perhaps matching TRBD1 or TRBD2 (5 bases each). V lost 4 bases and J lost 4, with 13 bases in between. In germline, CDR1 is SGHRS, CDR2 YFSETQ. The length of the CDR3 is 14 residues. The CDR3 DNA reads TGCGCCAGCAGCGGGACCCAGGGTGCAGATACGCAGTATTTT. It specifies CASSGTQGADTQYF.

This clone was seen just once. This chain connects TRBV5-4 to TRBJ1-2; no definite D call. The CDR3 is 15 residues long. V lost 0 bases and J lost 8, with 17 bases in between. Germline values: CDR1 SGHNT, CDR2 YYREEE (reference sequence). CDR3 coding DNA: TGTGCCAGCAGCTTGGAGGTAGGAGGTGAAGGCGGCTACACCTTC. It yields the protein CASSLEVGGEGGYTF.

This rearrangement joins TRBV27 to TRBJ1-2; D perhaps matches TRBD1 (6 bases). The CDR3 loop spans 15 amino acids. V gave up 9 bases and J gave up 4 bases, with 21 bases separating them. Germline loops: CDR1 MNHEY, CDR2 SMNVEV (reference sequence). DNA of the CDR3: TGTGCCAGTGGGGGGGGCGCGGAGGAGAGCTATGGCTACACCTTC. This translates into CASGGGAEESYGYTF.

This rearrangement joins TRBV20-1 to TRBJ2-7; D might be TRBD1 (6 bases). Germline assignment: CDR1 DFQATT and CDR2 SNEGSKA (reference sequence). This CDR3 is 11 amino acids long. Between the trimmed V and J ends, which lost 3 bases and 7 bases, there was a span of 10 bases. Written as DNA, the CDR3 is TGCAGTGCTAGCTTGGGGGCAGAGCAGTACTTC. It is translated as CSASLGAEQYF.

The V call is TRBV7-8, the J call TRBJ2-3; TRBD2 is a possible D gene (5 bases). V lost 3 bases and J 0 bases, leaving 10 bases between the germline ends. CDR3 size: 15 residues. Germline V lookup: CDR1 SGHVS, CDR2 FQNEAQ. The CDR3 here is CASSLDSRSTDTQYF. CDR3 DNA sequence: TGTGCCAGCAGCTTGGACTCACGCAGCACAGATACGCAGTATTTT.

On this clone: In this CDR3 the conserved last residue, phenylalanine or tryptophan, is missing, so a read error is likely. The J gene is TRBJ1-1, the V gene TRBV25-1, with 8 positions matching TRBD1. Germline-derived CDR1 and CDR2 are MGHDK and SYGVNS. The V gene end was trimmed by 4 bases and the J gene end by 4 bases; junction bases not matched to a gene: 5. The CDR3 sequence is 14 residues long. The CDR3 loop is CASSGSDRVTEAFS. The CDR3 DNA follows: TGTGCCAGCAGTGGATCGGACAGGGTCACTGAAGCTTTCTCT.

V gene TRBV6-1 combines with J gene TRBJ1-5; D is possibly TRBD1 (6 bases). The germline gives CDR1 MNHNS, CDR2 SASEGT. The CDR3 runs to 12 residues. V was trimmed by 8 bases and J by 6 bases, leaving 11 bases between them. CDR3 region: CASGTGIQPQHF. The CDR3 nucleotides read TGTGCCAGCGGAACAGGGATTCAGCCCCAGCATTTT.

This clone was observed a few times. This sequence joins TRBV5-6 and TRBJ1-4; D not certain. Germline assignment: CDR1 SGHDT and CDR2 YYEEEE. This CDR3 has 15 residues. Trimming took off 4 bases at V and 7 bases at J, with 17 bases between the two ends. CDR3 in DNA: TGTGCCAGCAGCCGACGACGGAAGGTTGGTGAAAAACTGTTTTTT. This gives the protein CASSRRRKVGEKLFF.

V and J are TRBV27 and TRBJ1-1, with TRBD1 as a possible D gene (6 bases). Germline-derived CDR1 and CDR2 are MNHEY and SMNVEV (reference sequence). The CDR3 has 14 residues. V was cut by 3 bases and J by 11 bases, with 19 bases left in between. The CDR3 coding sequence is TGTGCCAGCAGTTTGATCGGGACAAGGAATCGGGCTTTCTTT. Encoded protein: CASSLIGTRNRAFF.

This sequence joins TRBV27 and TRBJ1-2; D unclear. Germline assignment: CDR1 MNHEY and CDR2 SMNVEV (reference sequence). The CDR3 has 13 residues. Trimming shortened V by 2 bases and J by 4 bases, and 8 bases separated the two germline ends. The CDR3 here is CASSLSGLYGYTF. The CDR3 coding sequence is TGTGCCAGCAGTTTAAGCGGGCTCTATGGCTACACCTTC.

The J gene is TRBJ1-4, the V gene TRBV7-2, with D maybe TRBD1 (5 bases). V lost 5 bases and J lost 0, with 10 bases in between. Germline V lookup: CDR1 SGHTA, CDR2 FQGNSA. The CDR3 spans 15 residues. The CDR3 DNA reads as TGTGCCAGCAGCCCCCAGGGCTCAACTAATGAAAAACTGTTTTTT. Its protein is CASSPQGSTNEKLFF. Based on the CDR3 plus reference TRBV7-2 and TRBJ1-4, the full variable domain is GAGVSQSPSNKVTEKGKDVELRCDPISGHTALYWYRQSLGQGLEFLIYFQGNSAPDKSGLPSDRFSAERTGGSVSTLTIQRTQQEDSAVYLCASSPQGSTNEKLFFGSGTQLSVL.

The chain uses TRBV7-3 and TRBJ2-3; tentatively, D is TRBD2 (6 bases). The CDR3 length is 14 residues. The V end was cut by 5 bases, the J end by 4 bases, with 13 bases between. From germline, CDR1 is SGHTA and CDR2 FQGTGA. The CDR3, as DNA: TGTGCCAGCAGCCCGGGACTGCGCGCAGATACGCAGTATTTT. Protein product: CASSPGLRADTQYF. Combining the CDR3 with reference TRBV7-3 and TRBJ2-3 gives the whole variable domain GAGVSQTPSNKVTEKGKYVELRCDPISGHTALYWYRQSLGQGPEFLIYFQGTGAADDSGLPNDRFFAVRPEGSVSTLKIQRTERGDSAVYLCASSPGLRADTQYFGPGTRLTVL.

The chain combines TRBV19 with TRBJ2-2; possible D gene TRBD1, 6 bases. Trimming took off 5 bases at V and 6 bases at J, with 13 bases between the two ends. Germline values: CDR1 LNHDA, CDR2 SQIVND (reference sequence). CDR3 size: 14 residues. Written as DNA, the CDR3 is TGTGCCAGTAGTCAACGACAGGTTGCCGGGGAGCTGTTTTTT. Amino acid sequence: CASSQRQVAGELFF. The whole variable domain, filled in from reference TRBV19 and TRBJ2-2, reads DGGITQSPKYLFRKEGQNVTLSCEQNLNHDAMYWYRQDPGQGLRLIYYSQIVNDFQKGDIAEGYSVSREKKESFPLTVTSAQKNPTAFYLCASSQRQVAGELFFGEGSRLTVL.

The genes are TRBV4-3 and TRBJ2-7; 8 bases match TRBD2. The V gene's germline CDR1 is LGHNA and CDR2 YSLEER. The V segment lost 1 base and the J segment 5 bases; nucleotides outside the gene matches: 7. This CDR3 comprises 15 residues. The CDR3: CASSQVREGPHEQYF. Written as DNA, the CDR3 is TGCGCCAGCAGCCAAGTCCGGGAGGGCCCCCACGAGCAGTACTTC.

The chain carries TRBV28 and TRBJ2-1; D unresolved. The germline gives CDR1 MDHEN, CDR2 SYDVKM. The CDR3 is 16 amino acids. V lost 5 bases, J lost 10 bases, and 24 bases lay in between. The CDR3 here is CASSLPLAAGGSEQFF. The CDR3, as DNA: TGTGCCAGCAGTCTGCCACTGGCTGCCGGTGGGTCGGAGCAGTTCTTC.

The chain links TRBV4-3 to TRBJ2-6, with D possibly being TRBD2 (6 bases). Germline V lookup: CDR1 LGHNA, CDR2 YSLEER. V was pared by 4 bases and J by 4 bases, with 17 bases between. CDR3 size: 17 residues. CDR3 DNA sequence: TGCGCCAGCAGCCGAACGGGAGCCCTCCTGGGGGCCAACGTCCTGACTTTC. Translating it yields CASSRTGALLGANVLTF.

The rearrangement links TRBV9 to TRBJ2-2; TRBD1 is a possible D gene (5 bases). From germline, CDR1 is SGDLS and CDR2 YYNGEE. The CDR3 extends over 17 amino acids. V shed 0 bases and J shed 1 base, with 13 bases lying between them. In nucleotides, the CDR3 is TGTGCCAGCAGCGTAGGGTCAGGACACTTGAACACCGGGGAGCTGTTTTTT. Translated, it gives CASSVGSGHLNTGELFF.